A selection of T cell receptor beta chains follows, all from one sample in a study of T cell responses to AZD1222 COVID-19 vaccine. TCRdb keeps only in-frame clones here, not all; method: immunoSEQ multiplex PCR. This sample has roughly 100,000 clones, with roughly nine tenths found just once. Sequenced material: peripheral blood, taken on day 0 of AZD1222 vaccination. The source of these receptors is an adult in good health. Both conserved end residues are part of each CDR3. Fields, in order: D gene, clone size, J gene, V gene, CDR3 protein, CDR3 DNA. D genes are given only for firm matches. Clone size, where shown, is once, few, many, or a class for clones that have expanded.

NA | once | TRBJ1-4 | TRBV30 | CAWSFHGGEKLFF | TGTGCCTGGAGCTTTCACGGGGGTGAAAAACTGTTTTTT
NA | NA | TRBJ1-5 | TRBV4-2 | CASSQEPDQPQHF | TGTGCCAGCAGCCAAGAACCAGATCAGCCCCAGCATTTT
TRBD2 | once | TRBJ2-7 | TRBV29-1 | CSVAEEGGIYEQYF | TGCAGCGTTGCTGAGGAGGGAGGGATCTACGAGCAGTACTTC
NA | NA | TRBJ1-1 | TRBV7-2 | CASSFSQNTEAFF | TGTGCCAGCAGCTTTTCACAGAACACTGAAGCTTTCTTT
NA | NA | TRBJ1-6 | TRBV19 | CASSIGRPYNSPLHF | TGTGCCAGTAGTATCGGACGTCCGTACAATTCACCCCTCCACTTT
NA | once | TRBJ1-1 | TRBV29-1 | CSVLGPIYTEAFF | TGCAGCGTTCTCGGACCCATTTACACTGAAGCTTTCTTT
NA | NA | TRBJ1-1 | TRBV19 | CASSSGTGEAFF | TGTGCCAGTAGTTCAGGGACGGGAGAAGCTTTCTTT
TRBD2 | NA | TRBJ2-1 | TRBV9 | CASSVGGGRGHEQFF | TGTGCCAGCAGCGTAGGAGGCGGGAGGGGGCATGAGCAGTTCTTC
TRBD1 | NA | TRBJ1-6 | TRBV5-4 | CASSRPGTDNSPLHF | TGTGCCAGCAGCAGACCCGGGACAGATAATTCACCCCTCCACTTT
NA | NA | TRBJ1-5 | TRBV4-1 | CASSLSIQVNQPQHF | TGCGCCAGCAGCCTCTCCATACAGGTAAATCAGCCCCAGCATTTT
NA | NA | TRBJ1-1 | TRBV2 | CASSEWGGGGTEAFF | TGTGCCAGCAGTGAGTGGGGGGGTGGTGGCACTGAAGCTTTCTTT
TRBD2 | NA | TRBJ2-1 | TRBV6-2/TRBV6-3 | CASSYSIGLAGPPSSYNEQFF | TGTGCCAGCAGTTACTCGATCGGACTAGCGGGTCCTCCCAGCTCCTACAATGAGCAGTTCTTC
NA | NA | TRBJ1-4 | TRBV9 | CASSGGWGAEKLFF | TGTGCCAGCAGCGGAGGGTGGGGGGCTGAAAAACTGTTTTTT
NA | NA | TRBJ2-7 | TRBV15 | CATSRDPRGYEQYF | TGTGCCACCAGCAGAGATCCTCGGGGGTACGAGCAGTACTTC
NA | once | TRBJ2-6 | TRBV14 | CASSQEGTGPSGANVLTF | TGTGCCAGCAGCCAAGAGGGGACGGGACCCTCTGGGGCCAACGTCCTGACTTTC
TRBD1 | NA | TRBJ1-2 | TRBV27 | CASSSVRTGNYGYTF | TGTGCCAGCAGTTCTGTTAGGACAGGGAACTATGGCTACACCTTC